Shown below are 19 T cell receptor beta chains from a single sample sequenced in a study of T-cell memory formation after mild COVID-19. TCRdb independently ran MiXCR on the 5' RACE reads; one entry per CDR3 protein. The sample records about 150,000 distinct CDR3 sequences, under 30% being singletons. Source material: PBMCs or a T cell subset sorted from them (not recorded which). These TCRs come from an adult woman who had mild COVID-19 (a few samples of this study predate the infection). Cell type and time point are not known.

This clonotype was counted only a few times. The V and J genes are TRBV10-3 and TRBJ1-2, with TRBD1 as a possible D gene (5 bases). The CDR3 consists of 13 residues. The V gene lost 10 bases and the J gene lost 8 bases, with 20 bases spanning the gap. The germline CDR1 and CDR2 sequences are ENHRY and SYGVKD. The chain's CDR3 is CATSGDGVQGYTF. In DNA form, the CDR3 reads TGTGCCACATCCGGGGACGGGGTCCAGGGCTACACCTTC.

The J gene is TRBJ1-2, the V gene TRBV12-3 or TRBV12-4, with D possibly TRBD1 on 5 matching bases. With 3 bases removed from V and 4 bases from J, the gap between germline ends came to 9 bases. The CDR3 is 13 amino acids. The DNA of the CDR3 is TGTGCCAGCAGTTTCGACAGTTTCTATGGCTACACCTTC. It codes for CASSFDSFYGYTF.

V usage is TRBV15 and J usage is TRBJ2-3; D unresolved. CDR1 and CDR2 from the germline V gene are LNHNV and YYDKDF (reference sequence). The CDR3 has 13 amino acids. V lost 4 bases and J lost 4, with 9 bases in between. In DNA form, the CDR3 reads TGTGCCACCAGCACCCGATTAGCAGATACGCAGTATTTT. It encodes CATSTRLADTQYF.

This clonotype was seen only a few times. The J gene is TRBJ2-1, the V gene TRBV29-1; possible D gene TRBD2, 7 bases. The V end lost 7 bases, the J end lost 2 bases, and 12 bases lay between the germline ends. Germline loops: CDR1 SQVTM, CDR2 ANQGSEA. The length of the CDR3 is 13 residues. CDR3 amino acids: CSAEGGTYNEQFF. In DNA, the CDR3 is TGCAGCGCAGAGGGGGGGACCTACAATGAGCAGTTCTTC.

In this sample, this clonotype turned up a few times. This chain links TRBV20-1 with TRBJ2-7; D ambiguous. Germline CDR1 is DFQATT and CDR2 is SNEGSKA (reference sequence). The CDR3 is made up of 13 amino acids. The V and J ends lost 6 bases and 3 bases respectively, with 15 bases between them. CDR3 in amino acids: CSAPPPDNYEQYF. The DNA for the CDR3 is TGCAGTGCCCCTCCCCCAGATAACTACGAGCAGTACTTC.

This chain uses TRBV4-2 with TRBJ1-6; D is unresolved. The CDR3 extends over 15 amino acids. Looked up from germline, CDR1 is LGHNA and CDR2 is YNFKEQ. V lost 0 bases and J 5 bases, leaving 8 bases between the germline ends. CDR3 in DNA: TGTGCCAGCAGCCAAGAGGGCAGAAATAATTCACCCCTCCACTTT. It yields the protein CASSQEGRNNSPLHF.

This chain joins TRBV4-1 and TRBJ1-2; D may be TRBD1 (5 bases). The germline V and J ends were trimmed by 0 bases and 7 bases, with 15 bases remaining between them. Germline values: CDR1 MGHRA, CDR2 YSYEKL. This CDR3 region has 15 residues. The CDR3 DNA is TGCGCCAGCAGCCAAGATTCTGCAGGGCTCGGTGGCTACACCTTC. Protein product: CASSQDSAGLGGYTF.

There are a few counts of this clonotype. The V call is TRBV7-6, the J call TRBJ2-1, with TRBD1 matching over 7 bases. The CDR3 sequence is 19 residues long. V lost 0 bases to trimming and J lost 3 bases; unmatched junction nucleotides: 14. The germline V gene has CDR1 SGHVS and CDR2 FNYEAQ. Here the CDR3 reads CASSLAGRGLGLVYNEQFF. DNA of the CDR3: TGTGCCAGCAGCTTAGCTGGCAGGGGGTTGGGGTTAGTCTACAATGAGCAGTTCTTC.

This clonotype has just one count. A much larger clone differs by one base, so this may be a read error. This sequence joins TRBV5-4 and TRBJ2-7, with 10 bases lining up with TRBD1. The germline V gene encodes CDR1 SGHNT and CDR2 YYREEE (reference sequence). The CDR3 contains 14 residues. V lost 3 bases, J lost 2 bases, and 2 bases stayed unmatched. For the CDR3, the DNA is TGTGCCAGCAGCTGGGGGACAGGGGCCTACGAGCAGTACTTC. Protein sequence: CASSWGTGAYEQYF. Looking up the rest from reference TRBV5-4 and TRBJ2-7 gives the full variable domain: ETGVTQSPTHLIKTRGQQVTLRCSSQSGHNTVSWYQQALGQGPQFIFQYYREEENGRGNFPPRFSGLQFPNYSSELNVNALELDDSALYLCASSWGTGAYEQYFGPGTRLTVT.

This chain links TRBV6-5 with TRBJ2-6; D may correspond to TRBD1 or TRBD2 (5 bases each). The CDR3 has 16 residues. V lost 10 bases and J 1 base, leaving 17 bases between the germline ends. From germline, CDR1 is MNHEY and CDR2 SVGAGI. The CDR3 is CATNRDEGSGANVLTF. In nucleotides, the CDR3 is TGTGCCACCAACCGGGACGAGGGGTCTGGGGCCAACGTCCTGACTTTC.

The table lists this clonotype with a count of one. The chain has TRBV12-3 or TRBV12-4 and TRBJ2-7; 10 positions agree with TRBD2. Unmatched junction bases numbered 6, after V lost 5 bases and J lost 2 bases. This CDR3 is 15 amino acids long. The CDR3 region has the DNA TGTGCCAGCAGTCGATCTAGCGGGAGAGCCTACGAGCAGTACTTC. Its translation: CASSRSSGRAYEQYF.

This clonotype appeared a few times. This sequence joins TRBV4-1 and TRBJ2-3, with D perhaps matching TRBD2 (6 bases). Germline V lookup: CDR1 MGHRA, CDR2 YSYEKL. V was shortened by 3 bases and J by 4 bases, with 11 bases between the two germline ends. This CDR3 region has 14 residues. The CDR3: CASSHHRGADTQYF. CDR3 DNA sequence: TGCGCCAGCAGCCATCACCGCGGGGCAGATACGCAGTATTTT.

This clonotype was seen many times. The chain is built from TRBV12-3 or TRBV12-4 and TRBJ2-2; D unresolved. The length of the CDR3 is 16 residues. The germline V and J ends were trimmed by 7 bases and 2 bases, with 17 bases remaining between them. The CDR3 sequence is CASTHLRNINTGELFF. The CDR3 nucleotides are TGTGCCAGCACACACCTTCGGAACATCAACACCGGGGAGCTGTTTTTT.

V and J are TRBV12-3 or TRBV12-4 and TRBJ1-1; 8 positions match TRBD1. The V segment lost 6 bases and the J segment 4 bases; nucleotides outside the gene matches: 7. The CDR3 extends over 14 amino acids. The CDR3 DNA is TGTGCCAGCAGCCAGATTACAGGGGGCACTGAAGCTTTCTTT. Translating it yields CASSQITGGTEAFF.

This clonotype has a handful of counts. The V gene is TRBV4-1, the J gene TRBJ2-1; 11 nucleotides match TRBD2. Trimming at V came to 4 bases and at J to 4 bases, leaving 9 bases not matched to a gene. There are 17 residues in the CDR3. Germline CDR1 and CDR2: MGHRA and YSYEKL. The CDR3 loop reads CASSPLAGGPSYNEQFF. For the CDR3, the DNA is TGCGCCAGCAGCCCTTTAGCGGGGGGGCCTTCTTACAATGAGCAGTTCTTC.

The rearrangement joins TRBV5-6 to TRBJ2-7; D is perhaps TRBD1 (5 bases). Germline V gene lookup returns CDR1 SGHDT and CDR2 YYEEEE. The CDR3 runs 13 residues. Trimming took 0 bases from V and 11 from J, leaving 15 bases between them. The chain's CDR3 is CASSLGTGPFEYF. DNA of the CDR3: TGTGCCAGCAGCTTGGGTACAGGACCCTTTGAGTACTTC.

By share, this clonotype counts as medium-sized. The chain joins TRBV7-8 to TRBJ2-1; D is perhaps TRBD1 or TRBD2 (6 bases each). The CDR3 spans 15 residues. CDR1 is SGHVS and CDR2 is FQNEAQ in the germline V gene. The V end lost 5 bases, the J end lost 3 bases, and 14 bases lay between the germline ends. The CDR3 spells CASSPLGGGYNEQFF. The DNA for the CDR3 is TGTGCCAGCAGCCCGTTGGGGGGCGGCTACAATGAGCAGTTCTTC.

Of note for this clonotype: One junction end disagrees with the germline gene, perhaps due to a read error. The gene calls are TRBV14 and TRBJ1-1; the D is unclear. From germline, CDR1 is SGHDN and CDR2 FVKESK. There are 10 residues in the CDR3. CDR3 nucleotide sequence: TGTGCCAGCAGCCAAGATGAACCCACCTTT. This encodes CASSQDEPTF.

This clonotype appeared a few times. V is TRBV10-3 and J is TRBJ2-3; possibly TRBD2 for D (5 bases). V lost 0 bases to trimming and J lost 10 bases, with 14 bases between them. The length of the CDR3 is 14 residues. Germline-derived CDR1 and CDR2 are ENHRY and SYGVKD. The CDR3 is CAISESEGLASQYF. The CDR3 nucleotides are TGTGCCATCAGTGAGTCAGAGGGCTTAGCATCGCAGTATTTT.